This entry lists 15 T cell receptor beta chains sequenced from one sample in a study of tumor-infiltrating lymphocytes in localized non-small cell lung cancer. Sequenced by immunoSEQ multiplex PCR; TCRdb stores in-frame clones only, minus some. Seen here are 13,000 or so clones, 68% observed once, and the top ten hold about a tenth. The sequenced sample consisted of uninvolved lung tissue not adjacent to the tumor. Receptors were obtained from a human donor with non-small cell lung cancer.

The chain combines TRBV7-2 with TRBJ2-7; no firm D call. V shed 2 bases and J shed 3 bases, with 11 bases lying between them. CDR3 length: 14 amino acids. Germline V gene sequence: CDR1 SGHTA, CDR2 FQGNSA. The CDR3 region has the DNA TGTGCCAGCAGCTTATCCCATACAATCTACGAGCAGTACTTC. This gives the protein CASSLSHTIYEQYF.

This clone appeared a few times. V is TRBV5-4 and J is TRBJ2-1; TRBD1 agrees at 11 bases. V lost 4 bases to trimming and J lost 7 bases; unmatched junction nucleotides: 7. CDR1 and CDR2 (germline): SGHNT, YYREEE (reference sequence). This CDR3 contains 15 residues. The CDR3 here is CASSPRDRGENEQFF. Here the CDR3 DNA reads TGTGCCAGCAGCCCCCGGGACAGGGGGGAAAATGAGCAGTTCTTC.

The chain recombines TRBV4-3 with TRBJ1-3, with a possible D match to TRBD1 (5 bases). CDR3 size: 12 residues. V was cut by 3 bases and J by 10 bases, with 10 bases left in between. Germline lookup yields CDR1 LGHNA and CDR2 YSLEER. The CDR3 DNA reads TGCGCCAGCAGCCAGGGTGGGGGGACCATATATTTT. Translated: CASSQGGGTIYF.

Only a few counts were recorded for this clone. The chain employs TRBV6-5 and TRBJ2-7; D gene ambiguous. The CDR3 consists of 15 residues. V was shortened by 0 bases and J by 2 bases, with 11 bases between the two germline ends. Looked up from germline, CDR1 is MNHEY and CDR2 is SVGAGI. The CDR3 DNA sequence: TGTGCCAGCAGTTACTCGTTGACGGCCCCCTACGAGCAGTACTTC. Amino acid sequence: CASSYSLTAPYEQYF.

The chain couples TRBV5-6 to TRBJ1-3; D is perhaps TRBD1 (5 bases). The CDR3 runs to 15 residues. CDR1 SGHDT and CDR2 YYEEEE come from the germline V gene. The V end was cut by 4 bases, the J end by 0 bases, with 11 bases between. Here the CDR3 DNA reads TGTGCCAGCAGCCCCCGACAGATCTCTGGAAACACCATATATTTT. Translating it yields CASSPRQISGNTIYF.

This clone was observed a handful of times. V gene TRBV28 combines with J gene TRBJ1-2; no reliable D call. V lost 5 bases, J lost 7 bases, and 17 bases lay in between. CDR1 MDHEN and CDR2 SYDVKM come from the germline V gene. This CDR3 spans 14 amino acids. This CDR3 is CASSRHGRHFGYTF. The CDR3 DNA is TGTGCCAGCAGTAGACACGGCCGACACTTTGGCTACACCTTC.

The V call is TRBV5-4, the J call TRBJ1-1; tentatively, D is TRBD1 (6 bases). The CDR3 loop spans 13 amino acids. Trimming pared 1 base from V and 3 bases from J, leaving 7 bases between. Germline loops: CDR1 SGHNT, CDR2 YYREEE (reference sequence). CDR3 in amino acids: CASSLNRDTEAFF. For the CDR3, the DNA is TGTGCCAGCAGCTTGAACAGGGACACTGAAGCTTTCTTT.

In this sample, this clone turned up a few times. This sequence joins TRBV5-1 and TRBJ2-3; D assignment may be TRBD1 or TRBD2 (5 bases each). V lost 5 bases and J lost 0, with 13 bases in between. Germline V CDR1 and CDR2: SGHRS, YFSETQ. This CDR3 is built from 15 residues. CDR3 sequence: CASRLDRDSTDTQYF. CDR3 bases: TGCGCCAGCAGGCTTGACCGGGACAGCACAGATACGCAGTATTTT. Supplemented by reference TRBV5-1 and TRBJ2-3, the full variable domain reads KAGVTQTPRYLIKTRGQQVTLSCSPISGHRSVSWYQQTPGQGLQFLFEYFSETQRNKGNFPGRFSGRQFSNSRSEMNVSTLELGDSALYLCASRLDRDSTDTQYFGPGTRLTVL.

The V call is TRBV2, the J call TRBJ1-5, with a weak D call TRBD1 (6 bases). V was clipped by 6 bases and J by 6 bases, with 15 bases between them. CDR1 is SNHLY and CDR2 is FYNNEI in the germline V gene. This CDR3 contains 14 residues. This chain's CDR3 is CASRLTGLAQPQHF. CDR3 DNA sequence: TGTGCCAGCAGGCTAACAGGGTTAGCTCAGCCCCAGCATTTT.

This chain joins TRBV9 and TRBJ1-6; a weak D match, TRBD1 (5 bases). Germline V lookup: CDR1 SGDLS, CDR2 YYNGEE. CDR3 length equals 13 residues. V was cut by 3 bases and J by 12 bases, with 13 bases left in between. The CDR3 region is CASSAGLILPLHF. CDR3 DNA: TGTGCCAGCAGCGCGGGACTCATATTACCCCTCCACTTT.

This rearrangement joins TRBV7-2 to TRBJ1-5; D is undetermined. Germline CDR1 reads SGHTA; CDR2 reads FQGNSA. The CDR3 sequence is 13 residues long. Trimming shortened V by 3 bases and J by 1 base, and 4 bases separated the two germline ends. DNA for the CDR3: TGTGCCAGCAGCTTGACAAGCAATCAGCCCCAGCATTTT. It specifies CASSLTSNQPQHF.

The V gene is TRBV7-2, the J gene TRBJ2-3, with 11 positions matching TRBD2. CDR1 is SGHTA and CDR2 is FQGNSA in the germline V gene. Trimming cost V 4 bases and J 0 bases; bases outside gene matches: 3. The CDR3 loop spans 16 amino acids. The CDR3 bases are TGTGCCAGCAGCTCTCGGACTAGCGGGAGCACAGATACGCAGTATTTT. Translation: CASSSRTSGSTDTQYF.

This clone was seen a few times. One end of the junction varies from germline; a read error may be responsible. The rearrangement joins TRBV7-7 to TRBJ2-3, with TRBD1 identical over 9 bases. Germline CDR1 is SSHAT and CDR2 is FNYEAQ (reference sequence). The CDR3 sequence is 14 residues long. The CDR3 spells CASSLGTGTDTQYF. CDR3 coding DNA: TGTGCTAGCAGCTTAGGGACAGGGACAGATACGCAGTATTTT.

This clone was seen a handful of times. This chain uses TRBV9 with TRBJ1-1; 7 positions agree with TRBD1. V gave up 4 bases and J gave up 0 bases; unmatched junction bases: 3. The CDR3 has 14 residues. Per germline, CDR1 SGDLS and CDR2 YYNGEE. The CDR3 DNA sequence: TGTGCCAGCAGCCGGGACAGAATGAACACTGAAGCTTTCTTT. It encodes CASSRDRMNTEAFF.

The chain has TRBV29-1 and TRBJ2-1, with TRBD1 matching 7 bases. Germline CDR1 reads SQVTM; CDR2 reads ANQGSEA. This CDR3 has 13 residues. V trimming: 8 bases; J trimming: 6 bases; junction bases outside the gene matches: 10. CDR3 in amino acids: CSTRQGTINEQFF. CDR3 sequence (DNA): TGCAGCACTCGACAGGGTACCATCAATGAGCAGTTCTTC.